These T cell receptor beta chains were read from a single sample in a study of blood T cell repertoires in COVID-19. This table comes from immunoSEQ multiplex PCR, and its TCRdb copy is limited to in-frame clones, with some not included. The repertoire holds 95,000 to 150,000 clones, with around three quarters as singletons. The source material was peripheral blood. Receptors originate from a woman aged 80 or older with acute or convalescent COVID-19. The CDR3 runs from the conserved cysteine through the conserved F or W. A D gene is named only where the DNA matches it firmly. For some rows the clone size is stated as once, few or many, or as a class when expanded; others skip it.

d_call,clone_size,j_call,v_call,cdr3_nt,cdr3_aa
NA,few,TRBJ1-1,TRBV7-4,TGTGCCAGCAGCTTAGTTTTCGGAGTCCTGATCACCACTGAAGCTTTCTTT,CASSLVFGVLITTEAFF
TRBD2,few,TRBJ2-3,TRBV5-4,TGTGCCAGCAGCCCGGACGCACTAGCGGCTAGCACAGATACGCAGTATTTT,CASSPDALAASTDTQYF
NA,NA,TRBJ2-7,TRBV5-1,TGCGCCAGCAGCTTGGCTGCGACAAGGACCTACGAGCAGTACTTC,CASSLAATRTYEQYF
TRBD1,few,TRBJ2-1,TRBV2,TGTGCCAGCAGGGGCCTGGACAGGGGTTACAATGAGCAGTTCTTC,CASRGLDRGYNEQFF
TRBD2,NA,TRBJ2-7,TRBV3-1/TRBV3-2,TGTGCCAGCAGCTCCACATCTAGCGGGGGGGCCGAGCAGTACTTC,CASSSTSSGGAEQYF
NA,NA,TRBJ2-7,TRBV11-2,TGTGCCAGCAGTTTCGCTCGGTACGAGCAGTACTTC,CASSFARYEQYF
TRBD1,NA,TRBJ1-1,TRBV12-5,TGTGCTAGTGCCGGACAGGGGGGGACTGAAGCTTTCTTT,CASAGQGGTEAFF
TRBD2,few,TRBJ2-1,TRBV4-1,TGCGCCAGCAGCCAAGTACCGGGACTAGCGGGAGCCCGGCAGTTCTTC,CASSQVPGLAGARQFF
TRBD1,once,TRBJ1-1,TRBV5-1,TGCGCCAGCAGCTTGGGACAGGGGGCTGATTTTAGGGCTTTCTTT,CASSLGQGADFRAFF
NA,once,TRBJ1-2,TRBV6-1,TGTGCCAGCAGTGATTTCTCAGGGAACTATGGCTACACCTTC,CASSDFSGNYGYTF
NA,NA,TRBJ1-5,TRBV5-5,TGTGCCAGCAGCTTAGCCTTGACAAATCAGCCCCAGCATTTT,CASSLALTNQPQHF
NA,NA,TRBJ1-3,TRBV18,TGTGCCAGCTCACCGACAGACTCTTTTAGCTCTGGAAACACCATATATTTT,CASSPTDSFSSGNTIYF
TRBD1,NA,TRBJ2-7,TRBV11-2,TGTGCCAGCAGCTTAGATGGTACAGGGGGCGTTCCCTACGAGCAGTACTTC,CASSLDGTGGVPYEQYF
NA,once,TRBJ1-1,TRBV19,TGTGCCAGTAGAAAACAGGCTGAAGCTTTCTTT,CASRKQAEAFF
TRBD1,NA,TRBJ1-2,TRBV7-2,TGTGCCAGCAGCTTACGGACAGGGGGCATTCAGGGTGGCTACACCTTC,CASSLRTGGIQGGYTF
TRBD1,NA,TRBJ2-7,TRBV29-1,TGCAGCGTTTGGGACAGAGAAAACTACGAGCAGTACTTC,CSVWDRENYEQYF
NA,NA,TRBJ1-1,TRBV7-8,TGTGCCAGCAGCTTATATGGCGGTTTAAACACTGAAGCTTTCTTT,CASSLYGGLNTEAFF
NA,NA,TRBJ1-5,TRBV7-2,TGTGCCAGCAGCCCCGGTGGGCGCACGCAGCCCCAGCATTTT,CASSPGGRTQPQHF
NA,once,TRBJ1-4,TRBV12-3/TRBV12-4,TGTGCCAGCAGCCCTCGGCGGGATGAAAAACTGTTTTTT,CASSPRRDEKLFF
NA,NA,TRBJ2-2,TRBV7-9,TGTGCCAGCAGCGATAGGGGCAACACCGGGGAGCTGTTTTTT,CASSDRGNTGELFF
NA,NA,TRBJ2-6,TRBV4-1,TGCGCCAGCAGCCAAGGTCAGGGGAGTGGGGCCAACGTCCTGACTTTC,CASSQGQGSGANVLTF
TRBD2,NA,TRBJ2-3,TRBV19,TGTGCCAGTAGTATTTCTAGCGGGAGGACAGATACGCAGTATTTT,CASSISSGRTDTQYF
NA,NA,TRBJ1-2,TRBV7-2,TGTGCCAGCAGCAACCCACGCGGCGACTATGGCTACACCTTC,CASSNPRGDYGYTF
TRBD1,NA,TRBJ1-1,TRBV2,TGTGCCAGCAGTGGGACGACAGGGGGCACTGAAGCTTTCTTT,CASSGTTGGTEAFF
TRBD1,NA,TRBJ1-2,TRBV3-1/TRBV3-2,TGTGCCAGCAGCCAAGAATGGGACAGGGTGAGCTACACCTTC,CASSQEWDRVSYTF
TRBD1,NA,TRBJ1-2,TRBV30,TGTGCCTGGGAACAGGGGGTGTATGGCTACACCTTC,CAWEQGVYGYTF
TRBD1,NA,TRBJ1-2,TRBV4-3,TGCGCCAGCAGCCAAGCGGGACAGGGGCACTATGGCTACACCTTC,CASSQAGQGHYGYTF
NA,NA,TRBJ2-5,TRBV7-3,TGTGCCAGCAGCTTAATAGGGGGATCCCAAGAGACCCAGTACTTC,CASSLIGGSQETQYF
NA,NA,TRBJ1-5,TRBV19,TGTGCCAGTAGTATTCCCCGGGAGATAAATCAGCCCCAGCATTTT,CASSIPREINQPQHF
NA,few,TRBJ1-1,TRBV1,TGCACCAGCAGCCAAGGGATCCCCGGGACACTACGCTTGGACACTGAAGCTTTCTTT,CTSSQGIPGTLRLDTEAFF
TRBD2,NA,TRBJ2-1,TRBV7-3,TGTGCCAGCAGCTTAATGCCCAGCGGGGCCGGGAATGAGCAGTTCTTC,CASSLMPSGAGNEQFF
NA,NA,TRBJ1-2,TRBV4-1,TGCGCCAGCAGTCCAGGCTATGGCTACACCTTC,CASSPGYGYTF
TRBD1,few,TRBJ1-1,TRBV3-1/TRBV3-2,TGTGCCAGCAGCCGTTCCGGGACAGGGGTAGCTTTCTTT,CASSRSGTGVAFF
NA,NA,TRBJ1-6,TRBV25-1,TGTGCCAGCAATAAAAACAACTATAATTCACCCCTCCACTTT,CASNKNNYNSPLHF
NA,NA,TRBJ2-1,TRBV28,TGTGCCAGCAGTTTTAGTAGGAGTTCTTGGTTCTTC,CASSFSRSSWFF
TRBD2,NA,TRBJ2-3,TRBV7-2,TGTGCCAGCAGCTCCACTGGGGGCGGAGCGGGAGCCACAGATACGCAGTATTTT,CASSSTGGGAGATDTQYF
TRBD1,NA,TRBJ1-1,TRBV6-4,TGTGCCAGCAGTCTCGACAGGGGGAGCACTGAAGCTTTCTTT,CASSLDRGSTEAFF
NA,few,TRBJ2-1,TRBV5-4,TGTGCCAGCGAGCTTGATTTAGGGGGGGGCAATGAGCAGTTCTTC,CASELDLGGGNEQFF
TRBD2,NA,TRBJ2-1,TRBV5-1,TGCGCCAGCAGCCCGGGACTACGCGACAATGAGCAGTTCTTC,CASSPGLRDNEQFF
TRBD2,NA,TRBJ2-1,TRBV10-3,TGTGCCATCACTGTGGGGCTCGTAGCGGGGGGCCACAATGAGCAGTTCTTC,CAITVGLVAGGHNEQFF
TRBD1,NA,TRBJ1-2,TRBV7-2,TGTGCCAGCAGCACGGACAGGACCGTTTATGGCTACACCTTC,CASSTDRTVYGYTF
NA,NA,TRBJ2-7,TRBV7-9,TGTGCCAGCAGCGGACAACAGGTTTACGAGCAGTACTTC,CASSGQQVYEQYF
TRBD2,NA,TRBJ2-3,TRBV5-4,TGTGCCAGCAGCTTTGGGACTAGCGGCACAGATACGCAGTATTTT,CASSFGTSGTDTQYF
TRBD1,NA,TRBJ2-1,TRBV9,TGTGCCAGCAGCTCCGACAGGGATGAGCAGTTCTTC,CASSSDRDEQFF
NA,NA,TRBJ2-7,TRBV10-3,TGTGCCATCAGGAGCGGGCAGGCCTACGAGCAGTACTTC,CAIRSGQAYEQYF
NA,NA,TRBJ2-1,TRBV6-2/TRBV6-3,TGTGCCAGCAGTTACCGCCCTAGGTTGCGGGGTCCACACAATGAGCAGTTCTTC,CASSYRPRLRGPHNEQFF
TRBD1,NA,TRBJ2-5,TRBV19,TGTGCCAGCGGGGACAGGGCGGGGGAGACCCAGTACTTC,CASGDRAGETQYF
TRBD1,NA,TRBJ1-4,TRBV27,TGTGCCAGCAGTCCTCGGACAGGGGGCTTACAGGAAAAACTGTTTTTT,CASSPRTGGLQEKLFF
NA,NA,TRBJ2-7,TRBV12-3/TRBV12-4,TGTGCCAGCAGTCAGGGGGGTGGACGCGAGCAGTACTTC,CASSQGGGREQYF